These T cell receptor beta chains were read from a single sample in a study of shared clonotypes between healthy human individuals. The data were produced by immunoSEQ multiplex PCR, yet TCRdb's version contains in-frame clones alone and is incomplete. The table has hundreds of thousands of clones, about 96% seen once. The sample comprised naive CD8+ T cells sorted from blood. Receptors were obtained from a woman younger than 45 in good health. Each CDR3 is given without its conserved first and last residue. Each record gives: CDR3 length, J gene, V gene, CDR3 protein.

11 TRBJ1-1 TRBV10-2 ASSEGANTEAF
10 TRBJ2-1 TRBV7-9 ASRYNGNEQF
13 TRBJ2-7 TRBV7-9 ASRAPNPVSYEQY
13 TRBJ1-2 TRBV28 ASSPLMGQGDGYT
13 TRBJ2-5 TRBV5-6 ASSFRGRTQETQY
12 TRBJ2-7 TRBV7-9 ASSDSGTSYEQY
14 TRBJ2-2 TRBV5-4 ASSRGQDRVTGELF
12 TRBJ2-2 TRBV25-1 ASRLAGGTGELF
13 TRBJ2-7 TRBV29-1 SVEIYQGLPSEQY
13 TRBJ2-7 TRBV5-6 ASSFGTGGPYEQY
10 TRBJ1-2 TRBV29-1 SVESSHYGYT
13 TRBJ1-2 TRBV15 ATSRVQGEGYGYT
13 TRBJ2-1 TRBV6-5 ASSLTSGTTHEQF
12 TRBJ2-7 TRBV4-1 ASSQVAGAYEQY
16 TRBJ2-2 TRBV21-1 ASSKESTSGGNTGELF
12 TRBJ1-3 TRBV5-6 ASSLGSSGNTIY
17 TRBJ2-2 TRBV4-1 ASSQLFQSSGRSPGELF
13 TRBJ2-7 TRBV2 ASSEAGDRVYEQY
12 TRBJ2-4 TRBV21-1 ASSKAWRENIQY
10 TRBJ1-1 TRBV28 ASSLGLTEAF
13 TRBJ2-7 TRBV2 ASSEGAGLTYEQY
14 TRBJ2-1 TRBV9 ASSVGIASSYNEQF
12 TRBJ1-2 TRBV11-2 ASSLVPGADGYT
12 TRBJ1-4 TRBV7-9 ASNGKGSGEKLF
13 TRBJ2-5 TRBV6-6 ASSATGTTQETQY
16 TRBJ2-2 TRBV5-8 ASSLAGWESGRVGELF
12 TRBJ2-2 TRBV4-1 ASSQGELAGELF
9 TRBJ2-7 TRBV27 ASSFRSEQY
14 TRBJ2-1 TRBV11-3 ASSPKIGTPLGEQF
14 TRBJ2-6 TRBV29-1 SVEDAGASGANVLT
12 TRBJ1-2 TRBV7-8 ASSLRKWRHGYT
12 TRBJ1-5 TRBV19 ASSIRYSNQPQH
13 TRBJ2-1 TRBV5-1 ASSLAFATYNEQF
13 TRBJ2-2 TRBV6-5 ASSYVGSNTGELF
13 TRBJ2-1 TRBV11-1 ASSPVGSSYNEQF
13 TRBJ1-3 TRBV9 ASSVQRDSGNTIY
12 TRBJ2-7 TRBV28 ASYRRDRPYEQY
17 TRBJ2-2 TRBV11-2 ASSFRGAMGQRNTGELF
14 TRBJ1-2 TRBV5-2 ASKLLGVRKTYGYT
15 TRBJ2-7 TRBV27 ASSPGPLAGVPYEQY
13 TRBJ2-5 TRBV10-3 AISGPTGNQETQY
11 TRBJ2-7 TRBV14 ASSQGLLHEQY
10 TRBJ1-1 TRBV7-9 ASSLLGTEAF
14 TRBJ2-7 TRBV7-2 ASSLSRVVGGSEQY
8 TRBJ2-1 TRBV19 ASGQEKQF
12 TRBJ2-7 TRBV19 ASSIRQGTYEQY
13 TRBJ2-1 TRBV19 ASSILAGVVNEQF
11 TRBJ2-7 TRBV5-1 ASRRGDGYEQY
13 TRBJ2-3 TRBV5-4 ASRLAGGPPDTQY
11 TRBJ2-7 TRBV19 ARPWRNSYEQY
13 TRBJ1-2 TRBV4-2 ASSQESSRFYGYT
10 TRBJ2-4 TRBV7-9 ASSSDKNIQY
13 TRBJ2-7 TRBV6-5 ASSYSTGQEDEQY
13 TRBJ1-5 TRBV4-1 ASSQEWMGREAQH
11 TRBJ1-1 TRBV5-6 ASSLTGNTEAF